This T cell receptor beta chain was recorded in a study of T cell responses to AZD1222 COVID-19 vaccine. This clone showed up just a few times. Measured with immunoSEQ multiplex PCR; TCRdb has only the in-frame clones, and not every one. The repertoire holds roughly 130,000 clones, with approximately 83% as singletons. Looked up from germline, CDR1 is MNHEY and CDR2 is SVGAGI. Trimming removed 7 bases from V and 2 bases from J; junction bases left unmatched: 5. The CDR3 is made up of 14 amino acids. This rearrangement joins TRBV6-5 to TRBJ2-3, with 8 nucleotides matching TRBD2. The sequence came from an adult in good health. The sequencing here drew on peripheral blood, taken on day 0 of AZD1222 vaccination. This chain's CDR3 is CASKGGGHTDTQYF. In DNA, the CDR3 is TGTGCCAGCAAAGGCGGGGGGCACACAGATACGCAGTATTTT.